This TCR beta chain was sequenced in a study of blood T cell repertoires in COVID-19. CDR3 length equals 11 residues. V was cut by 11 bases and J by 6 bases, with 13 bases left in between. This clone was picked up a small number of times. Original methodology: Reference gene primer amplification gave estimated nucleated cell counts. Assay: immunoSEQ multiplex PCR; the TCRdb copy retains only in-frame clones and omits some. The DNA gave D and trimming, while V, J and clone size come from that table. The sample includes hundreds of thousands of clones, roughly 85% of them seen just once. The material sequenced was peripheral blood. The origin of this receptor is a woman between 25 and 40 years old with active or convalescent COVID-19. This chain connects TRBV12-3 or TRBV12-4 to TRBJ1-1; D gene unclear. CDR3 amino acids: CARWALAEAFF. CDR3 DNA sequence: TGTGCCCGGTGGGCTTTGGCTGAAGCTTTCTTT.